Presented here are 19 T cell receptor beta chains from one specimen sequenced in a study of T cell responses to AZD1222 COVID-19 vaccine. Profiled with immunoSEQ multiplex PCR; TCRdb holds only in-frame clones, not every one. The table lists some 120,000 clones, 80% to 90% of them singletons, with 9.5% in the top ten. Sequencing used peripheral blood, obtained 28 days after the second AZD1222 dose. The origin of the receptors is an adult who received the AZD1222 COVID-19 vaccine.

This chain links TRBV18 with TRBJ1-2, with D unresolved. The CDR3 totals 16 residues. The V gene lost 0 bases and the J gene lost 4 bases, with 15 bases spanning the gap. CDR1 and CDR2 (germline): KGHSH, LQKENI. CDR3 nucleotides: TGTGCCAGCTCACCACCGTATTCTCAGAGAAGCTATGGCTACACCTTC. The encoded protein is CASSPPYSQRSYGYTF.

The chain employs TRBV2 and TRBJ1-5; TRBD1 matches 8 bases. The CDR3 is made up of 15 amino acids. V lost 6 bases, J lost 0 bases, and 4 bases stayed unmatched. CDR1 is SNHLY and CDR2 is FYNNEI in the germline V gene. The CDR3: CASRGTGSSNQPQHF. DNA for the CDR3: TGTGCCAGCAGGGGGACAGGATCTAGCAATCAGCCCCAGCATTTT.

The V gene is TRBV12-3 or TRBV12-4, the J gene TRBJ1-1, with unresolved D. Trimming shortened V by 4 bases and J by 3 bases, and 3 bases separated the two germline ends. This CDR3 is 11 amino acids long. CDR3 DNA: TGTGCCAGCAGTTCTCACACTGAAGCTTTCTTT. Residues: CASSSHTEAFF.

The chain carries TRBV18 and TRBJ1-1, with TRBD1 as a possible D gene (5 bases). Per the germline V gene, CDR1 is KGHSH and CDR2 is LQKENI. The CDR3 loop spans 14 amino acids. Trimming left V 4 bases short and J 0 bases short, with 9 bases between. The CDR3 DNA reads as TGTGCCAGCTCACAAGGGGCCATGAACACTGAAGCTTTCTTT. The encoded protein is CASSQGAMNTEAFF.

The chain recombines TRBV7-2 with TRBJ1-6; 7 bases are a match to TRBD1. The germline gives CDR1 SGHTA, CDR2 FQGNSA. The ends lost 5 bases at V and 5 bases at J; junction bases unmatched: 15. This CDR3 contains 18 residues. CDR3 nucleotide sequence: TGTGCCAGCAGCCTAGTCCCCCCCGACAGGGAGAATAATTCACCCCTCCACTTT. As protein: CASSLVPPDRENNSPLHF. The entire variable domain, with the rest obtained from reference TRBV7-2 and TRBJ1-6, is as follows: GAGVSQSPSNKVTEKGKDVELRCDPISGHTALYWYRQSLGQGLEFLIYFQGNSAPDKSGLPSDRFSAERTGGSVSTLTIQRTQQEDSAVYLCASSLVPPDRENNSPLHFGNGTRLTVT.

The V and J genes are TRBV27 and TRBJ1-2; 9 bases match TRBD1. CDR1 and CDR2 (germline): MNHEY, SMNVEV (reference sequence). The CDR3 is 14 amino acids. V dropped 4 bases and J dropped 9; count of bases not matched to a gene: 9. In DNA, the CDR3 is TGTGCCAGCAGTTCCCCGGGACAGGGTATGAGCTACACCTTC. Translation: CASSSPGQGMSYTF.

The J gene is TRBJ2-7, the V gene TRBV18; 14 positions agree with TRBD2. This CDR3 has 15 residues. CDR1 and CDR2 from the germline V gene are KGHSH and LQKENI. The J segment lost 5 bases and the V segment lost 4 bases, leaving 4 bases of the junction unmatched. The CDR3 nucleotides are TGTGCCAGCTCACTCCCGGGACTAGCGGGGGACGAGCAGTACTTC. It specifies CASSLPGLAGDEQYF.

The chain carries TRBV9 and TRBJ2-5; no clear D. The V gene lost 3 bases and the J gene lost 1 base, with 16 bases spanning the gap. Per the germline V gene, CDR1 is SGDLS and CDR2 is YYNGEE. The CDR3 extends over 16 amino acids. The CDR3 region is CASSAPPGGSQETQYF. Here the CDR3 DNA reads TGTGCCAGCAGCGCGCCCCCGGGCGGATCCCAAGAGACCCAGTACTTC.

As regards this clone: A junction boundary mismatches the germline segment, possibly from a read error. The chain joins TRBV7-7 to TRBJ2-3; D possibly matches TRBD1 or TRBD2 (5 bases each). Germline CDR1 SSHAT, CDR2 FNYEAQ (reference sequence). The CDR3 totals 14 residues. CDR3 in DNA: TGTGCTAGCAGCTTTCTGGGGGGCACAGATACGCAGTATTTT. This translates into CASSFLGGTDTQYF.

This sequence joins TRBV5-4 and TRBJ1-5; TRBD1 agrees at 8 bases. Trimming took 5 bases from V and 14 from J; bases not matched to a gene: 12. The CDR3 runs 13 residues. The germline CDR1 and CDR2 sequences are SGHNT and YYREEE (reference sequence). CDR3 in amino acids: CASRQGPGQGEHF. The CDR3 DNA is TGTGCCAGCAGGCAGGGGCCAGGACAGGGAGAGCATTTT.

The J gene is TRBJ1-6, the V gene TRBV4-3; D is unclear. CDR3 length: 15 residues. Trimming pared 1 base from V and 9 bases from J, leaving 13 bases between. Looked up from germline, CDR1 is LGHNA and CDR2 is YSLEER. The CDR3 nucleotides read TGCGCCAGCAGCCAAGGCTCGGTGAGAGGTTCACCCCTCCACTTT. It encodes CASSQGSVRGSPLHF.

The V call is TRBV5-4, the J call TRBJ2-1, with a possible D match to TRBD1 (6 bases). Germline V CDR1 and CDR2: SGHNT, YYREEE (reference sequence). V lost 0 bases and J lost 9, with 13 bases in between. This CDR3 has 14 amino acids. The CDR3 DNA follows: TGTGCCAGCAGCTTGGGGGGGCCATCAGGTGAGCAGTTCTTC. Translated: CASSLGGPSGEQFF.

The rearrangement joins TRBV5-1 to TRBJ1-2, with 8 nucleotides matching TRBD1. Unmatched junction bases numbered 6, after V lost 4 bases and J lost 4 bases. The CDR3 runs 14 residues. Germline V gene data show CDR1 as SGHRS and CDR2 as YFSETQ. The CDR3 sequence is CASSLSDRAYGYTF. The CDR3 coding sequence is TGCGCCAGCAGCCTTTCGGACAGGGCCTATGGCTACACCTTC.

This chain's CDR3 is CASSGRFYGYTF. The CDR3 region has the DNA TGTGCCAGCAGTGGACGGTTCTATGGCTACACCTTC. The rearrangement links TRBV12-3 or TRBV12-4 to TRBJ1-2, with D uncertain. V lost 5 bases to trimming and J lost 4 bases, with 8 bases between them. The CDR3 spans 12 residues.

This clone has just a few counts. CDR3 sequence reads: CASSSRTGGGEQYF. The CDR3 nucleotides read TGCGCCAGCAGCTCCCGGACGGGCGGAGGGGAGCAGTACTTC. V is TRBV5-1 and J is TRBJ2-7; D perhaps matches TRBD2 (6 bases). The germline CDR1 and CDR2 sequences are SGHRS and YFSETQ. V lost 3 bases to trimming and J lost 7 bases, with 17 bases between them. The CDR3 is 14 residues long.

The chain joins TRBV5-4 to TRBJ1-1; no firm D call. This CDR3 is 13 amino acids long. The germline V and J ends were trimmed by 4 bases and 6 bases, with 13 bases remaining between them. Germline V lookup: CDR1 SGHNT, CDR2 YYREEE (reference sequence). The CDR3 nucleotides are TGTGCCAGCAGCACGGACCCGTCGGCTGAAGCTTTCTTT. Translated, it gives CASSTDPSAEAFF.

The V and J genes are TRBV4-1 and TRBJ1-6; D not certain. V lost 4 bases and J lost 7, with 14 bases in between. The length of the CDR3 is 15 residues. The germline CDR1 and CDR2 sequences are MGHRA and YSYEKL. The CDR3 loop is CASSPSPLFNSPLHF. CDR3 coding DNA: TGCGCCAGCAGCCCAAGTCCCCTCTTCAATTCACCCCTCCACTTT.

This chain uses TRBV4-1 with TRBJ2-1; D not resolved. Germline values: CDR1 MGHRA, CDR2 YSYEKL. Deletions cut 2 bases from V and 0 bases from J, with 17 bases between. The CDR3 is made up of 18 amino acids. In DNA form, the CDR3 reads TGCGCCAGCAGCCAAATCCCCCCAGCGCTTAGCTCCTACAATGAGCAGTTCTTC. It is translated as CASSQIPPALSSYNEQFF.

The chain couples TRBV7-9 to TRBJ1-3; no reliable D call. The germline gives CDR1 SEHNR, CDR2 FQNEAQ (reference sequence). CDR3 size: 14 residues. Between the trimmed V and J ends, which lost 6 bases and 0 bases, there was a span of 9 bases. The CDR3 sequence is CASSLPRSGNTIYF. CDR3 bases: TGTGCCAGCAGTCTGCCCCGCTCTGGAAACACCATATATTTT.